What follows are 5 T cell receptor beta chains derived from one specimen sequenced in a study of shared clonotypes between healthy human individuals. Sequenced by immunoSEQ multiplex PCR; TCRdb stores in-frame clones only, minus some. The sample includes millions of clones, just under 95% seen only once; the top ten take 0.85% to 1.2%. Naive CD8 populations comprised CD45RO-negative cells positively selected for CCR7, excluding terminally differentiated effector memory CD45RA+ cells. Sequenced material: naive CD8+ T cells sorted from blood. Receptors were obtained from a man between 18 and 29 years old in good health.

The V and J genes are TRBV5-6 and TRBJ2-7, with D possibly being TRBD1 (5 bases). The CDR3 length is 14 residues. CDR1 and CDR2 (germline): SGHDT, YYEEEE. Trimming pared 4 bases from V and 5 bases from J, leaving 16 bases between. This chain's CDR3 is CASSRMPGKDEQYF. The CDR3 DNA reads TGTGCCAGCAGCCGTATGCCAGGGAAGGACGAGCAGTACTTC.

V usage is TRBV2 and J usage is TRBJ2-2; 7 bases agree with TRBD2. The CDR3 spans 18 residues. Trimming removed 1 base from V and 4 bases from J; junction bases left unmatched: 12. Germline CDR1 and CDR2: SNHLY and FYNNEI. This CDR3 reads CASSEGWASQRGTGELFF. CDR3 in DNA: TGTGCCAGCAGTGAAGGGTGGGCTAGCCAGCGGGGCACCGGGGAGCTGTTTTTT.

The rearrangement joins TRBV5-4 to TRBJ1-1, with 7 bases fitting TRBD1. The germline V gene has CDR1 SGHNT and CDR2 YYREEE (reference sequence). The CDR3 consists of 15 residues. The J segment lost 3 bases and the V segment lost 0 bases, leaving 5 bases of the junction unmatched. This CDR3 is CASSLGSGGDTEAFF. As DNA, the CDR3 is TGTGCCAGCAGCTTGGGGTCAGGGGGGGACACTGAAGCTTTCTTT.

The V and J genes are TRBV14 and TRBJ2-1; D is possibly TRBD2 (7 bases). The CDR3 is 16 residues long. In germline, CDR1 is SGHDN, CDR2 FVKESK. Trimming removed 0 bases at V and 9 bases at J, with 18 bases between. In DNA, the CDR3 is TGTGCCAGCAGCCAAGATCGGGGGGCCCCGTGGATTGAGCAGTTCTTC. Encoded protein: CASSQDRGAPWIEQFF.

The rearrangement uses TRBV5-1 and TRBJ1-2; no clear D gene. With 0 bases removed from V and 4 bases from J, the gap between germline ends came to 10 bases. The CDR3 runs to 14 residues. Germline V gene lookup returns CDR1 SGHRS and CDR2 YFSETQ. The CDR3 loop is CASSLVAPAYGYTF. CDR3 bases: TGCGCCAGCAGCTTGGTGGCCCCAGCCTATGGCTACACCTTC.